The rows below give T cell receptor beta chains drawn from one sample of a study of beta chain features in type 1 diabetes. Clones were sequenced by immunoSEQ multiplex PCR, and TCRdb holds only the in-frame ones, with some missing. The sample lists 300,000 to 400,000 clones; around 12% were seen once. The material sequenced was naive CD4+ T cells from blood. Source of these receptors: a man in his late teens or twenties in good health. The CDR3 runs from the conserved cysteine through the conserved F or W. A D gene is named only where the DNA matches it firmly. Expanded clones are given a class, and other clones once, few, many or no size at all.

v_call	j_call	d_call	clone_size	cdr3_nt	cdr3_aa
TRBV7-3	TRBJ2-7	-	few	TGTGCCAGCAGCTTAACGGCGGCGGGATCTGTCTACGAGCAGTACTTC	CASSLTAAGSVYEQYF
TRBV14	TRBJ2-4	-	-	TGTGCCAGCAGCCAATCTGTCCTTGGGAGAACCAAAAACATTCAGTACTTC	CASSQSVLGRTKNIQYF
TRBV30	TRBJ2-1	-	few	TGTGCCTGGAGTATCGGACTCACAAGGGAGTTCTTC	CAWSIGLTREFF
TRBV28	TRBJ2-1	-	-	TGTGCCAGCAGTTCCTTGGGGGGACAGAGAGAGCAGTTCTTC	CASSSLGGQREQFF
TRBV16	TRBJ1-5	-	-	TGTGCCAGCAGCTCCGTGGGGGGGAATCAGCCCCAGCATTTT	CASSSVGGNQPQHF
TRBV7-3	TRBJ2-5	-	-	TGTGCCAGCAGCCCAGACTATCAAGAGACCCAGTACTTC	CASSPDYQETQYF
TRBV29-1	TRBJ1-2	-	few	TGCAGCGTTGAAGATCCAGGACTACTCCGTTTC	CSVEDPGLLRF
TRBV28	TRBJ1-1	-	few	TGTGCCAGCCTCGATGCAACAGTGAACACTGAAGCTTTCTTT	CASLDATVNTEAFF
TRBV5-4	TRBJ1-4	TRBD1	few	TGTGCCAGCAGCTCACAGGGGGCTAATGAAAAACTGTTTTTT	CASSSQGANEKLFF
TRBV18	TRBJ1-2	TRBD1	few	TGTGCCAGCTCCCAAGGGGACAGAAGAAACTATGGCTACACCTTC	CASSQGDRRNYGYTF
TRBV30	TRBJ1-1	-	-	TGTGCCTGGAGTCTAGGGGCCGACACTGAAGCTTTCTTT	CAWSLGADTEAFF
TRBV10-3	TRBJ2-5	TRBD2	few	TGTGCCACCAGACTAGCGGGAGGTGAAGAGACCCAGTACTTC	CATRLAGGEETQYF
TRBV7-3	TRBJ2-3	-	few	TGTGCCAGCAGCCTTTGGGAGATCACAGATACGCAGTATTTT	CASSLWEITDTQYF
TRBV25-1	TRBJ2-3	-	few	TGTGCCAGCATAGAGGGAGGAACAGATACGCAGTATTTT	CASIEGGTDTQYF
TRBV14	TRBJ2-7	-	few	TGTGCCAGCAGCCCTATAGGCAGGGATGACTACGAGCAGTACTTC	CASSPIGRDDYEQYF
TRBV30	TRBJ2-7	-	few	TGTGCCTGGAGTGTATTCTCAATCCGGGCAGGGACTTTTTACGAGCAGTACTTC	CAWSVFSIRAGTFYEQYF
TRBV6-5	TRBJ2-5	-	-	-	CASSSSRGGLETQYF
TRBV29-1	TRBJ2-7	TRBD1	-	TGCGGTATACAGGGGGACCCTTACGAGCAGTACTTC	CGIQGDPYEQYF
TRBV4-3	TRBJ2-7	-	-	TGCGCCAGCAGCCAAGTCAATCTCGTTAGTTACGAGCAGTACTTC	CASSQVNLVSYEQYF
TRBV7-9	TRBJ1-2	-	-	TGTGCCAGCAGCTCTAATCCCCGGGGCTACACCTTC	CASSSNPRGYTF
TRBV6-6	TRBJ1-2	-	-	TGTGCCAGCACCGAGGACAGCTATGGCTACACCTTC	CASTEDSYGYTF
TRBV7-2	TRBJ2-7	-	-	TGTGCCAGCAGCCTACCGGGAGCTAATTTACGGGATGAGCAGTACTTC	CASSLPGANLRDEQYF
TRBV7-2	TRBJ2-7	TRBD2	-	TGTGCCAGCAGCTTCATGACTAGCGGGAGCCACGAGCAGTACTTC	CASSFMTSGSHEQYF
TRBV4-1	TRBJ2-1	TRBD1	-	TGCGCCAGCAGCTCGGGACAGAGGATCTCCTACAATGAGCAGTTCTTC	CASSSGQRISYNEQFF
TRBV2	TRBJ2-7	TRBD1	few	TGTGCCAGCACCGACCCAGGACAGGGGGAAAGGGCCTACGAGCAGTACTTC	CASTDPGQGERAYEQYF
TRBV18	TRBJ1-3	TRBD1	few	TGTGCCAGCTCACCTGCCGGGACAGCCGGAAACACCATATATTTT	CASSPAGTAGNTIYF
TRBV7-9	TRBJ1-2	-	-	TGTGCCAGCAGCTTACGGCAGGGCGTCACCTTC	CASSLRQGVTF
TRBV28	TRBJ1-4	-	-	TGTGCCAGCAGTTTATTTGGGATGGGAGTTGAAAAACTGTTTTTT	CASSLFGMGVEKLFF
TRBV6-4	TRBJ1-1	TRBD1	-	TGTGCCAGCCTTGGACAGGCACACACTGAAGCTTTCTTT	CASLGQAHTEAFF